Here is one T cell receptor (beta chain) with its context. In the study's own analysis: Estimation of nucleated cell counts relied on the amplification of reference gene primers. The table came from immunoSEQ multiplex PCR; TCRdb's copy has only in-frame clones and leaves some out. V, J and clone size reflect that table, while D and trimming were determined from the DNA. The sample contains 70,000 or so clones, 70% to 90% of which appear only once. This entry comes from a study of blood T cell repertoires in COVID-19. About the study: Material from acute and convalescent COVID-19 was sourced from the United States, Italy and Spain. PBMCs, B-cell-depleted T cells, or T cells provided the cDNA or gDNA that made up the material.

Germline V lookup: CDR1 LNHDA, CDR2 SQIVND (reference sequence). The V and J ends lost 11 bases and 4 bases respectively, with 15 bases between them. The CDR3 covers 13 residues. Material for sequencing was peripheral blood. The sequence was collected from a man aged 25 to 40 with acute or convalescent COVID-19. This sequence joins TRBV19 and TRBJ2-1; D is undetermined. The CDR3 is CAGSSDLYNEQFF. The CDR3 DNA follows: TGTGCCGGATCTTCCGACTTATACAATGAGCAGTTCTTC.